This T cell receptor (beta chain) was recovered during a study of blood T cells in healthy people across ages. Overall study context: Template switching caught about one barcoded beta molecule for each two T cells. Regarding the study as a whole: Long-lived and aged donors differed, with more naive CD4+ cells and higher diversity in the long-lived.

PCR was performed a second time for about 6 to 12 cycles using a sample-barcoded 5' primer and a J-beta primer mix. Every cDNA molecule carried a tag from a template-switch adaptor bearing 12 random nucleotides. TCRdb re-called the 5' RACE reads with MiXCR, one entry per CDR3 protein. Among about 1.4 million distinct CDR3 sequences listed, around 59% were seen once. Peripheral blood, around 10 milliliters per donor, was collected. This CDR3 comprises 15 residues. Losses at the gene ends were 1 base for V and 7 bases for J; bases not matched to a gene: 8. CDR1 and CDR2 (germline): SGHRS, YFSETQ. A remark on this clonotype: Its target is not known.

The TCR was taken from a man in his late teens or twenties in good health. Sample: blood. The rearrangement uses TRBV5-1 and TRBJ1-2, with 9 bases matching TRBD1. CDR3 DNA: TGCGCCAGCAGCTTGAACAGGGGGCAGGATTTTGGCTACACCTTC. Translated: CASSLNRGQDFGYTF.